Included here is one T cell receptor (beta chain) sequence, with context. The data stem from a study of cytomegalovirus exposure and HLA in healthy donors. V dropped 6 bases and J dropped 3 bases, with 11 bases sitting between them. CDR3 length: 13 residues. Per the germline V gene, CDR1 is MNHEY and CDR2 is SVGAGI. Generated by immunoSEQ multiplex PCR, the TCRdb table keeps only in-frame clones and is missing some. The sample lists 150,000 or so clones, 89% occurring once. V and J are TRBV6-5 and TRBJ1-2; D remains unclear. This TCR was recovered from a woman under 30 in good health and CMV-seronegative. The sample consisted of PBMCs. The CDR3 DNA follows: TGTGCCAGCAGACCCGACGGAGACTATGGCTACACCTTC. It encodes CASRPDGDYGYTF.